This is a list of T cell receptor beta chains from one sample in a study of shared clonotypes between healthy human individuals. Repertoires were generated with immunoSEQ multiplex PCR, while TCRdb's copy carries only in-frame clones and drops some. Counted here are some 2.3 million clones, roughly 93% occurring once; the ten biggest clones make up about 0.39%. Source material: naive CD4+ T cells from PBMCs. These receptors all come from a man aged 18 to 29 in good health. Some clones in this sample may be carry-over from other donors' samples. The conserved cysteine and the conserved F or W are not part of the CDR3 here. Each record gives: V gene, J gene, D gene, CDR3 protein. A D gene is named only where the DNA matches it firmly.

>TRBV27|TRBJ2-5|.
ASSPPGPRETQY
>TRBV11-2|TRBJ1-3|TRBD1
ASSSRDSLSGNTIY
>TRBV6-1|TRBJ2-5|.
ASSVEEGRTQY
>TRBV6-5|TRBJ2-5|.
ASKNTQDGTQY
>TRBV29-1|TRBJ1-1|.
SVEVVAREDTEAF
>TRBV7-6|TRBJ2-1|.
ASSPPGVEQF
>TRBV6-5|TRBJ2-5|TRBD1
ASSTGFGQGETQY
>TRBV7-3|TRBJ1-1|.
ASSLQINTEAF
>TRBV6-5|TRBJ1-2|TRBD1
ASSYTGARYGYT
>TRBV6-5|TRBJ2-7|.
ASREYRVLGEQY
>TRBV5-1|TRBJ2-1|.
ASSWRGSGESSYNEQF
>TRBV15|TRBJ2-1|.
ATREGRGPTLNNEQF
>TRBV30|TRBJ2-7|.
AWSGTPVYEQY
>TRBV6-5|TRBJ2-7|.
ASTAGTIFLLN
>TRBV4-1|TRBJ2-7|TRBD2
ASSQAYSSGSVYEQY
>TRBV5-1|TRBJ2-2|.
ASSYSDGELF
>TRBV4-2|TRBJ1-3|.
ASSQEISGRASGNTIY
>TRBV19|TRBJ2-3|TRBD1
ASRTGQGSTDTQY
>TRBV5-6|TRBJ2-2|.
ASSFVTRSTGELF
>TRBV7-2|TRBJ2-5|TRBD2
ASILGREQGTQY
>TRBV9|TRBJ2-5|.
ASSVESGMETQY
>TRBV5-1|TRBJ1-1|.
ASSLAPGATEAF
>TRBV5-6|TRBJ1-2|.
ASSLNGYGYT
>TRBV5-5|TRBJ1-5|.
ASSLYGSGGQPQH
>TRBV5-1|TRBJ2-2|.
ASSMGTTNTGELF
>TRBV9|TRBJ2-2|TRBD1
ASSPRTGTGELF
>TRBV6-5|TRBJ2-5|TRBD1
ASSSAGTVETQY
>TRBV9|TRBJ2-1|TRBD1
ASSPTGGLSYNEQF